This T cell receptor beta chain came from a study of T cell changes during pregnancy in multiple sclerosis. Profiled with immunoSEQ multiplex PCR; TCRdb holds only in-frame clones, not every one. This table has 55,000 to 70,000 clones, around nine tenths appearing once. The receptor was derived from a female donor with multiple sclerosis, enrolled in a pregnancy study. The material was CD4+ T cells from peripheral blood mononuclear cells, obtained in the third trimester of pregnancy.

DNA for the CDR3: TGTGCCAGCAGCCAAGTAGTAGGGGACTATGGCTACACCTTC. Residues: CASSQVVGDYGYTF. The V gene is TRBV14, the J gene TRBJ1-2, with D perhaps TRBD1 (5 bases). The length of the CDR3 is 14 residues. The V end lost 1 base, the J end lost 3 bases, and 9 bases lay between the germline ends. Germline V CDR1 and CDR2: SGHDN, FVKESK.